The 21 T cell receptor beta chains in this list originate from one sample, sequenced in a study of identical twins. TCRdb fed the 5' RACE reads into MiXCR, producing one record per CDR3 protein. Of around 280,000 distinct CDR3 sequences in the sample, roughly 8.6% were seen once. This sample was shared with a second study, whose subject was yellow fever vaccine responses in identical twins.

Sequenced input: memory (CD45RO+) T cells sorted from blood. Receptor source: a woman aged 18-29 years in good health.

This clonotype was detected ten times or more. The chain joins TRBV28 to TRBJ2-3; 9 bases match TRBD2. V was clipped by 4 bases and J by 1 base; unmatched bases: 9. Germline CDR1 and CDR2: MDHEN and SYDVKM. This CDR3 is 17 amino acids long. This chain's CDR3 is CASSSPGLAHGTDTQYF. The CDR3 DNA reads TGTGCCAGCAGTTCCCCCGGACTAGCGCACGGCACAGATACGCAGTATTTT.

The table lists this clonotype with a few counts. The rearrangement joins TRBV3-1 to TRBJ2-5, with TRBD2 identical over 8 bases. This CDR3 is built from 15 residues. The V gene's germline CDR1 is LGHDT and CDR2 YNNKEL (reference sequence). The J segment lost 5 bases and the V segment lost 4 bases, leaving 9 bases of the junction unmatched. The CDR3, as DNA: TGTGCCAGCAGCCCGCGGAGCGGGAGTTTTGAGACCCAGTACTTC. Translated, it gives CASSPRSGSFETQYF.

This clonotype was counted many times. The V and J genes are TRBV11-3 and TRBJ2-3; TRBD2 aligns across 12 bases. CDR1 is SGHNT, CDR2 YENEEA, per germline. The CDR3 has 15 residues. V shed 5 bases and J 6 bases; nucleotides not matched to a gene: 6. CDR3 bases: TGTGCCAGCAGCAAGACTAGCGGGAGTGGGGATACGCAGTATTTT. This gives the protein CASSKTSGSGDTQYF.

This clonotype came up a few times. V usage is TRBV5-6 and J usage is TRBJ2-7; D gene uncertain. The CDR3 is 15 residues long. The germline CDR1 and CDR2 sequences are SGHDT and YYEEEE. Trimming took 0 bases from V and 2 from J, leaving 12 bases between them. In nucleotides, the CDR3 is TGTGCCAGCAGCTTGGTCATAGGACGGACCTACGAGCAGTACTTC. Translating it yields CASSLVIGRTYEQYF.

Concerning this clonotype itself: This could be a read error, since a much larger clone is one nucleotide away. The chain is built from TRBV3-1 and TRBJ2-3, with 8 bases identical to TRBD1. From germline, CDR1 is LGHDT and CDR2 YNNKEL (reference sequence). The CDR3 has 17 residues. V shed 10 bases, J shed 4 bases, and the junction held 19 bases outside the gene matches. The CDR3 protein is CAISIGQGVMGADTQYF. The DNA of the CDR3 is TGTGCCATCAGTATTGGACAGGGAGTGATGGGTGCAGATACGCAGTATTTT.

This clonotype occurred many times. The chain has TRBV5-1 and TRBJ2-1; weak D call: TRBD1 (6 bases). Trimming left V 1 base short and J 6 bases short, with 11 bases between. The CDR3 extends over 14 amino acids. Germline lookup yields CDR1 SGHRS and CDR2 YFSETQ. The CDR3 loop is CASSLPGVINEQFF. CDR3 coding DNA: TGCGCCAGCAGCTTGCCAGGGGTCATCAATGAGCAGTTCTTC.

This clonotype showed up just a few times. This rearrangement joins TRBV29-1 to TRBJ1-1; 8 positions match TRBD1. Germline trimming cut 7 bases from V and 5 bases from J; bases unmatched to any gene: 6. There are 12 residues in the CDR3. Germline V gives CDR1 SQVTM, CDR2 ANQGSEA. The CDR3 nucleotides read TGCAGCGGGAAACAGGGGGAAACTGAAGCTTTCTTT. Its translation: CSGKQGETEAFF.

This clonotype occurred many times. The chain uses TRBV10-3 and TRBJ2-3, with D hard to call. The CDR3 has 15 amino acids. Germline V CDR1 and CDR2: ENHRY, SYGVKD. Trimming removed 0 bases at V and 4 bases at J, with 11 bases between. This chain's CDR3 is CAISESIVVADTQYF. The CDR3 DNA is TGTGCCATCAGTGAGTCGATTGTAGTTGCAGATACGCAGTATTTT.

This clonotype was seen ten or more times. V is TRBV20-1 and J is TRBJ2-5; 9 bases fit TRBD1. Germline V CDR1 and CDR2: DFQATT, SNEGSKA (reference sequence). V lost 7 bases and J lost 5; bases outside the gene matches: 5. This CDR3 spans 12 amino acids. CDR3: CSGDRVGETQYF. DNA of the CDR3: TGCAGTGGGGACAGGGTAGGGGAGACCCAGTACTTC.

This clonotype was seen ten or more times. The chain links TRBV3-1 to TRBJ2-3; 7 bases fit TRBD1. This CDR3 contains 16 residues. Losses at the gene ends were 1 base for V and 3 bases for J; bases not matched to a gene: 7. Germline V gene lookup returns CDR1 LGHDT and CDR2 YNNKEL (reference sequence). The CDR3 here is CASSQATGETTDTQYF. CDR3 DNA: TGTGCCAGCAGCCAAGCCACAGGGGAAACAACAGATACGCAGTATTTT.

The rearrangement joins TRBV6-1 to TRBJ2-7; 7 bases fit TRBD2. The CDR3 runs to 14 residues. The germline gives CDR1 MNHNS, CDR2 SASEGT. Trimming took 11 bases from V and 3 from J; bases not matched to a gene: 13. Here the CDR3 DNA reads TGTGCCCTCTCCTTAGAAGCGGGACTCTACGAGCAGTACTTC. Residues: CALSLEAGLYEQYF.

This clonotype has more than one count but fewer than ten. The genes are TRBV19 and TRBJ2-3; D is undetermined. The CDR3 is made up of 14 amino acids. CDR1 and CDR2 from the germline V gene are LNHDA and SQIVND (reference sequence). V was pared by 5 bases and J by 8 bases, with 17 bases between. CDR3 loop: CASSLGGGQGTQYF. Written as DNA, the CDR3 is TGTGCCAGTAGTTTGGGCGGTGGCCAAGGTACGCAGTATTTT.

J is TRBJ1-6 and V is TRBV6-4; TRBD1 aligns across 8 bases. This CDR3 contains 16 residues. The V and J ends lost 2 bases and 9 bases, in that order; junction bases with no gene match: 9. In germline, CDR1 is MRHNA, CDR2 SNTAGT. In nucleotides, the CDR3 is TGTGCCAGCAGTGACCCCCTTGGACAGGGAGGTTCACCCCTCCACTTT. Encoded protein: CASSDPLGQGGSPLHF.

The rearrangement uses TRBV27 and TRBJ2-6, with D perhaps matching TRBD1 or TRBD2 (5 bases each). Trimming removed 5 bases from V and 6 bases from J, with 26 bases in between. Germline values: CDR1 MNHEY, CDR2 SMNVEV (reference sequence). CDR3 length: 19 residues. Here the CDR3 reads CASSLTVGPSSDEANVLTF. The CDR3 DNA reads TGTGCCAGCAGTCTGACAGTGGGGCCTAGCTCTGACGAGGCCAACGTCCTGACTTTC.

This rearrangement joins TRBV20-1 to TRBJ2-7, with a tentative D call TRBD2 (5 bases). V was shortened by 1 base and J by 4 bases, with 20 bases between the two germline ends. The V gene's germline CDR1 is DFQATT and CDR2 SNEGSKA (reference sequence). The CDR3 runs to 16 residues. The CDR3 is CSARVFSGGSRYEQYF. The CDR3 bases are TGCAGTGCTAGAGTATTCAGTGGTGGGAGCCGATACGAGCAGTACTTC.

This clonotype appeared a few times. This rearrangement joins TRBV20-1 to TRBJ1-4; D is perhaps TRBD1 (5 bases). The CDR3 is 13 amino acids. Germline values: CDR1 DFQATT, CDR2 SNEGSKA (reference sequence). V lost 1 base to trimming and J lost 5 bases, with 8 bases between them. For the CDR3, the DNA is TGCAGTGCTAGAGTTCCAGGGAATGAAAAACTGTTTTTT. Its protein product is CSARVPGNEKLFF.

The sample holds many counts of this clonotype. This sequence joins TRBV5-1 and TRBJ1-4; 7 bases align to TRBD1. From germline, CDR1 is SGHRS and CDR2 YFSETQ. CDR3 length: 16 residues. With V trimmed by 4 bases and J by 6 bases, 12 bases remained unmatched. This CDR3 reads CASSPPNRGLDEKLFF. The CDR3 DNA is TGCGCCAGCAGCCCCCCAAACAGGGGATTGGATGAAAAACTGTTTTTT.

The genes are TRBV2 and TRBJ2-7; no firm D call. The ends were cut back, 6 bases at V and 4 bases at J, with 13 bases in the middle. This CDR3 comprises 13 residues. Germline V lookup: CDR1 SNHLY, CDR2 FYNNEI. CDR3 coding DNA: TGTGCCAGCAGCCCGCAGCCCCTTTACGAGCAGTACTTC. It translates to CASSPQPLYEQYF.

This clonotype came up many times. The V call is TRBV13, the J call TRBJ2-5; 8 bases are a match to TRBD1. With V trimmed by 2 bases and J by 5 bases, 7 bases remained unmatched. This CDR3 contains 15 residues. The germline CDR1 and CDR2 sequences are PRHDT and FYEKMQ (reference sequence). CDR3 loop: CASSLRQGRLETQYF. The DNA for the CDR3 is TGTGCCAGCAGCTTAAGACAGGGGAGGCTGGAGACCCAGTACTTC.

In nucleotides, the CDR3 is TGTGCCAGCAGACCGGTTGCAGGGCAGTACACCGGGGAGCTGTTTTTT. As protein: CASRPVAGQYTGELFF. This chain joins TRBV5-5 and TRBJ2-2; a possible D gene is TRBD1 (5 bases). Germline V lookup: CDR1 SGHKS, CDR2 YYEKEE (reference sequence). The CDR3 length is 16 residues. Deletions cut 5 bases from V and 3 bases from J, with 17 bases between.

The chain employs TRBV29-1 and TRBJ1-2; TRBD1 agrees at 8 bases. This CDR3 is 14 amino acids long. Germline CDR1 is SQVTM and CDR2 is ANQGSEA. V was clipped by 7 bases and J by 7 bases; unmatched bases: 14. The CDR3 loop is CSARAAGGMGGYTF. The CDR3 nucleotides are TGCAGCGCCCGGGCGGCAGGGGGCATGGGTGGCTACACCTTC. Drawing the rest from reference TRBV29-1 and TRBJ1-2, the complete variable domain is SAVISQKPSRDICQRGTSLTIQCQVDSQVTMMFWYRQQPGQSLTLIATANQGSEATYESGFVIDKFPISRPNLTFSTLTVSNMSPEDSSIYLCSARAAGGMGGYTFGSGTRLTVV.